This T cell receptor (beta chain) originates from a study of long-term antiretroviral therapy in people with HIV. An immunoSEQ assay, version v3.0, was performed at survey level. Sequencing was performed with immunoSEQ multiplex PCR; in TCRdb, only in-frame clones are kept and a portion is missing. The sample records about 19,000 clones, 79% being singletons. Germline V gene lookup returns CDR1 SEHNR and CDR2 FQNEAQ (reference sequence). The V gene lost 1 base and the J gene lost 6 bases, with 7 bases spanning the gap. The CDR3 is made up of 12 amino acids. This clonotype originated in a man aged 18 to 29 with HIV. Sequences were derived from unsorted PBMCs, sampled at the start of antiretroviral therapy, before treatment. The rearrangement links TRBV7-9 to TRBJ2-7; D is unclear. Written as DNA, the CDR3 is TGTGCCAGCAGCTTAGTGGAGTCCGAGCAGTACTTC. It yields the protein CASSLVESEQYF.